The present T cell receptor beta chain was sequenced within a study of T cells in Graves' hyperthyroidism and ophthalmopathy. Authors of the study amplified TCR beta CDR3 regions from RNA transcripts. TCR CDR3 underwent first-round RT-PCR with the HTBI primer set. One entry per CDR3 protein results from TCRdb running MiXCR on the multiplex PCR reads. Of approximately 430,000 distinct CDR3 sequences in the sample, 15% to 17% are singletons; the top ten hold 7.5% to 8%. This clonotype was seen only a few times. Any patient presenting with uncontrolled infection, other autoimmune disease, pregnancy or lactation was left out. Each diagnosis was grounded in clinical symptoms, serum thyroxine and TRAb, thyroid ultrasound, and orbital computed tomography. The CDR3 totals 15 residues. The germline V gene encodes CDR1 LNHDA and CDR2 SQIVND (reference sequence). With V trimmed by 3 bases and J by 5 bases, 3 bases remained unmatched.

The chain employs TRBV19 and TRBJ2-2; TRBD2 aligns across 10 bases. The material sequenced was blood. The clonotype originates from a woman between 18 and 29 years old with Graves' hyperthyroidism. The CDR3 DNA reads TGTGCCAGTAGTATTCCACTAGCGGGGACCGGGGAGCTGTTTTTT. It yields the protein CASSIPLAGTGELFF.